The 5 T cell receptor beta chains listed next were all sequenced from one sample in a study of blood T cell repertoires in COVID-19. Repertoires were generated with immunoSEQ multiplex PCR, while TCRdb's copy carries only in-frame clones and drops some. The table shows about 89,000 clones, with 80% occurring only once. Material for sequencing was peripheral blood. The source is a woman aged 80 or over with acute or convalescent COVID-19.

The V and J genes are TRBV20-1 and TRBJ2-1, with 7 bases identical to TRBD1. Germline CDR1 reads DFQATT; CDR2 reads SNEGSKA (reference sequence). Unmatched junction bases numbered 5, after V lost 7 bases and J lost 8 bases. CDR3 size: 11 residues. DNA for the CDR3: TGCAGTGTCCAGACAGGGCATGAGCAGTTCTTC. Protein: CSVQTGHEQFF.

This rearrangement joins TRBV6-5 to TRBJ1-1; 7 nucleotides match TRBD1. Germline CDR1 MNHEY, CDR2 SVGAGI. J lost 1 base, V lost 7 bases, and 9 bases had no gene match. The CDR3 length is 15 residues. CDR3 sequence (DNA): TGTGCCAGCACAATCGGACAGGCCTCGAACACTGAAGCTTTCTTT. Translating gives CASTIGQASNTEAFF.

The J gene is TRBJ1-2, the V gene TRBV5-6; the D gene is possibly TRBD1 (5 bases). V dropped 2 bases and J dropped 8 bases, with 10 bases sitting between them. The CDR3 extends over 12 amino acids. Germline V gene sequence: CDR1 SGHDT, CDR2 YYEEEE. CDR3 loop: CASSFGGNGYTF. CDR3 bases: TGTGCCAGCAGCTTCGGGGGGAACGGCTACACCTTC.

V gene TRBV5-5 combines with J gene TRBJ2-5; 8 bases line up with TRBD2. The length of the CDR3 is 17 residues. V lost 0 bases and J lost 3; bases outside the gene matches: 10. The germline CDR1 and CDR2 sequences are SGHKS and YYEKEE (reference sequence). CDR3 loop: CASSLGPLLAVKETQYF. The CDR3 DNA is TGTGCCAGCAGCTTGGGCCCCCTACTAGCGGTGAAAGAGACCCAGTACTTC.

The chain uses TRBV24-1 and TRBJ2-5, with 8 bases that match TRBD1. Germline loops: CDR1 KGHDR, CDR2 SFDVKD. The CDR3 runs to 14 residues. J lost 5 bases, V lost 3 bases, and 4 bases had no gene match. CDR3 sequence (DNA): TGTGCCACCAGTGATCTGGACAGGGACGAGACCCAGTACTTC. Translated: CATSDLDRDETQYF.